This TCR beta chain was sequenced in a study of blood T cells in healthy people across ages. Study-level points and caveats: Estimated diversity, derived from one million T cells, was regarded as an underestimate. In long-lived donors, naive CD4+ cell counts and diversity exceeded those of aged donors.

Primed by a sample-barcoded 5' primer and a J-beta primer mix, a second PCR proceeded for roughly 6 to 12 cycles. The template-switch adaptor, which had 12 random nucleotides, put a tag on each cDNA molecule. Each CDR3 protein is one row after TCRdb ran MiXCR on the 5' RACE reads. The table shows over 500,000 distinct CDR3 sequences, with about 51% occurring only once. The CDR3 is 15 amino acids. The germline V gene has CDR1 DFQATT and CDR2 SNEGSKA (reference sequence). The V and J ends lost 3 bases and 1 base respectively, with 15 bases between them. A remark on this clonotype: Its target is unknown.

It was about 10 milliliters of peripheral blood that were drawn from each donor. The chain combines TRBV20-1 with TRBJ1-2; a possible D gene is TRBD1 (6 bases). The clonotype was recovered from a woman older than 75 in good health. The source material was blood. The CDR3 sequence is CSASPRQALNYGYTF. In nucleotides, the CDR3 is TGCAGTGCTAGCCCAAGACAGGCGCTTAACTATGGCTACACCTTC.